Listed below are T cell receptor beta chains from one sample, sequenced in a study of T cell changes during pregnancy in multiple sclerosis. The table came from immunoSEQ multiplex PCR; TCRdb's copy has only in-frame clones and leaves some out. Seen here are approximately 53,000 clones, more than 90% observed once, and the top ten hold 0.37%. The specimen comprised CD4+ T cells from peripheral blood mononuclear cells, sampled before pregnancy. These receptors were taken from a female donor with multiple sclerosis, enrolled in a pregnancy study. Each CDR3 is given with its conserved first and last residue. A clone size is listed for some rows: how often the clone was seen (once, few, many), or a class if it is expanded.

>TRBJ2-7|NA|TRBV5-1
CASSLAVQEDEQYF
>TRBJ2-7|NA|TRBV29-1
CSVDRGNSYEQYF
>TRBJ1-5|NA|TRBV19
CASSIDRGRGSNQPQHF
>TRBJ1-5|NA|TRBV19
CASTRFPTSNQPQHF
>TRBJ2-7|NA|TRBV6-6
CASSYSTLQRPSEQYF
>TRBJ2-2|NA|TRBV6-6
CASRDGQENTGELFF
>TRBJ2-3|NA|TRBV5-1
CASSERTVTSTDTQYF
>TRBJ2-3|NA|TRBV7-8
CASSLQGAVTDTQYF
>TRBJ1-2|NA|TRBV6-1
CASSERTGGAWGYTF
>TRBJ1-1|few|TRBV6-6
CASSPDRGTEAFF
>TRBJ1-1|NA|TRBV7-9
CASSLATEAFF
>TRBJ1-1|NA|TRBV9
CASSVATGNTEAFF
>TRBJ2-5|NA|TRBV9
CASSVRAQAGQETQYF
>TRBJ1-2|once|TRBV2
CALTGGGRNYGYTF
>TRBJ1-5|NA|TRBV15
CATSRGREGQEFNQPQHF
>TRBJ2-3|NA|TRBV28
CASRGGGYTDTQYF
>TRBJ2-7|NA|TRBV5-1
CASSLGGQLNEQYF
>TRBJ1-2|NA|TRBV5-1
CASSSGGSGFNGYTF
>TRBJ1-1|NA|TRBV7-3
CASSPRGGTEAFF
>TRBJ2-1|NA|TRBV5-6
CASSKSSSFEQFF
>TRBJ2-3|NA|TRBV11-2
CASSLGISGRASTQYF
>TRBJ1-2|NA|TRBV10-3
CAISDGTQFYGYTF
>TRBJ2-1|NA|TRBV6-5
CASSRGQGQQFF
>TRBJ2-1|NA|TRBV7-8
CASSHAGTDYNEQFF
>TRBJ2-2|NA|TRBV7-9
CASSSRRGPETGELFF
>TRBJ1-5|NA|TRBV28
CASSVAGDFSNQPQHF
>TRBJ1-1|NA|TRBV13
CASSTWTASNTEAFF
>TRBJ2-1|NA|TRBV7-2
CASSLTGTAGGYYNEQFF
>TRBJ2-3|NA|TRBV11-2
CASSPFGGTDTQYF
>TRBJ1-2|NA|TRBV11-2
CASSAIKQGGYYGYTF
>TRBJ2-1|once|TRBV9
CASSPRSGTRSYNEQFF
>TRBJ2-1|NA|TRBV5-1
CASEGAGPYNEQFF
>TRBJ2-7|NA|TRBV15
CATSRSRGGRIYEQYF
>TRBJ1-3|NA|TRBV28
CASSGTGGSSGNTIYF
>TRBJ2-7|few|TRBV6-5
CASRLRESNEQYF
>TRBJ2-1|NA|TRBV28
CASREEPRDEQFF
>TRBJ2-5|NA|TRBV10-3
CAISEATGALETQYF
>TRBJ2-7|NA|TRBV13
CASARGQVQYF
>TRBJ2-2|NA|TRBV5-5
CASSLDYNTGELFF
>TRBJ2-3|NA|TRBV5-1
CASSLDGTADTQYF
>TRBJ1-1|NA|TRBV19
CASSEGSEAFF
>TRBJ2-4|NA|TRBV4-1
CASSQLAGPKNIQYF
>TRBJ2-7|NA|TRBV2
CASNPYRGSYEQYF
>TRBJ2-1|NA|TRBV2
CASRGGDSYNEQFF
>TRBJ2-1|NA|TRBV7-8
CASSVRDTHYNEQFF
>TRBJ2-1|NA|TRBV6-5
CASSYSRVTNEQFF
>TRBJ2-1|NA|TRBV7-9
CASSSPLARYNEQFF
>TRBJ2-5|NA|TRBV9
CAILPESSETQYF